This T cell receptor (beta chain) was recovered during a study of beta chain features in type 1 diabetes. A single heparinised draw of around 110 mL on average was taken per donor. Sorting based on CD45RO/CCR7/CD25/CD127/CD95/CD27 separated CD4+ naive, central memory, regulatory and stem cell-like memory cells. Findings and limits, study-wide: Type 1 diabetes patients showed a moderate but significant shortening of TCRB CDR3s in all four CD4+ subsets. A potential PCR bias toward shorter templates would be equal in patient and control samples.

The CDR3 totals 15 residues. The ends were cut back, 4 bases at V and 0 bases at J, with 10 bases in the middle. The germline gives CDR1 KGHSH, CDR2 LQKENI. As for this clone: Its target is unknown.

TCRB transcripts that were expressed got sequenced, as all of the isolated RNA had been reverse transcribed. Average reads for naive, central memory and regulatory T cell samples were about 3.6 million. This table comes from immunoSEQ multiplex PCR, and its TCRdb copy is limited to in-frame clones, with some not included. The table shows over 600,000 clones, with 9.5% to 15% occurring only once. This clonotype was sampled from a man aged 25-45 years with type 1 diabetes. The J gene is TRBJ1-5, the V gene TRBV18; D unresolved. Sequencing used naive CD4+ T cells from blood. The DNA of the CDR3 is TGTGCCAGCTCACAATCAGCAGATAGCAATCAGCCCCAGCATTTT. Its translation: CASSQSADSNQPQHF.